This T cell receptor (beta chain) was identified during a study of shared clonotypes between healthy human individuals. On the study more broadly: Per donor, three plates held CD4 naive cells, three held CD4 memory, two held CD8 naive and one held CD8 memory.

Study donors comprised healthy, HIV-negative adults devoid of recent acute infection or vaccination. The CDR3 sequence is 15 residues long. Germline V lookup: CDR1 SGHVS, CDR2 FNYEAQ. The J segment lost 8 bases and the V segment lost 5 bases, leaving 6 bases of the junction unmatched. Methods used by the authors: ImmunoSEQ gave junction-only sequences without quality scores, so filtering differed. Clones were read by immunoSEQ multiplex PCR, and TCRdb kept only the in-frame ones, dropping some. V, J and clone size are those of that table, while D and trimming were read from the DNA. The table has about 980,000 clones, around three quarters seen once; the top ten hold 1.5%.

The receptor's source is a man aged 18 to 35 in good health. The V gene is TRBV7-6, the J gene TRBJ1-4; 12 bases are a match to TRBD1. Specimen: memory CD4+ T cells sorted from blood. Documented subset: CD45RA-negative fraction. CDR3 region: CASSPTGTGGEKLFF. The CDR3 DNA reads as TGTGCCAGCAGCCCTACCGGGACAGGGGGCGAAAAACTGTTTTTT.